This T cell receptor beta chain was sequenced in a study of T cells in Graves' hyperthyroidism and ophthalmopathy. In its sample, this clonotype was seen a few times. CDR3 length equals 13 residues. Trimming took 10 bases from V and 1 from J; bases not matched to a gene: 6. Germline assignment: CDR1 ENHRY and CDR2 SYGVKD. Uncontrolled infection, other autoimmune disease, pregnancy and lactation each barred patients from inclusion. From RNA transcripts, TCR beta CDR3 regions were amplified. An initial round of RT-PCR targeting the TCR CDR3 relied on the HTBI primer set. A single record per CDR3 protein comes from TCRdb applying MiXCR to the multiplex PCR reads. Of 550,000 to 700,000 distinct CDR3 sequences listed, more than 45% were seen once; the top ten hold roughly 20%.

The V and J genes are TRBV10-3 and TRBJ2-5; 7 nucleotides line up with TRBD1. Sequences were obtained from peripheral blood or thyroid tissue (not recorded which). The TCR originated in an adult woman with Graves' disease, either hyperthyroidism or ophthalmopathy (not recorded which). The CDR3 DNA reads TGTGCCACATTGAAGGGGGCCCAAGAGACCCAGTACTTC. This codes for CATLKGAQETQYF.